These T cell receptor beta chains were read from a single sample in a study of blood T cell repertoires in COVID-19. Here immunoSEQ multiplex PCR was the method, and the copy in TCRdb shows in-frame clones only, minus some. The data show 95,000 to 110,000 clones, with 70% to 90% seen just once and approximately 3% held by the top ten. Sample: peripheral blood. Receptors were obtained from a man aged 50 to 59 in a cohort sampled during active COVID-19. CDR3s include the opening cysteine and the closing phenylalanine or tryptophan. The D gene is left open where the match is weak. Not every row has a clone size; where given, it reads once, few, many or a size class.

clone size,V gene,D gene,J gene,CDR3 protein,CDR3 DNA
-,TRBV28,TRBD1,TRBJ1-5,CASSLEGARSNQPQHF,TGTGCCAGCAGTTTAGAGGGGGCGCGGAGCAATCAGCCCCAGCATTTT
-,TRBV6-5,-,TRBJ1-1,CASSPIRGGAEAFF,TGTGCCAGCAGTCCTATACGGGGGGGGGCTGAAGCTTTCTTT
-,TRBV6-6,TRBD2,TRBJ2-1,CASSSLSGGEGNEQFF,TGTGCCAGCAGTTCCCTTAGCGGGGGGGAAGGGAATGAGCAGTTCTTC
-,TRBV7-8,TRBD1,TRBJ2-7,CASSPRDRGRYEQYF,TGTGCCAGCAGTCCCCGGGACAGGGGCAGATACGAGCAGTACTTC
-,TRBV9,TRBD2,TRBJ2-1,CASSATGTSVNEQFF,TGTGCCAGCAGCGCCACCGGGACTAGCGTCAATGAGCAGTTCTTC
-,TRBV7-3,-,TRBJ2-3,CASSLSVTDTQYF,TGTGCCAGCAGCTTATCCGTCACAGATACGCAGTATTTT
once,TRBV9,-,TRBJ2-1,CASSPAAGAYNEQFF,TGTGCCAGCAGCCCTGCCGCAGGGGCCTACAATGAGCAGTTCTTC
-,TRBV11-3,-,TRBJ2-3,CASSSGLLNPSTDTQYF,TGTGCCAGCAGCTCGGGACTTCTTAACCCTAGCACAGATACGCAGTATTTT
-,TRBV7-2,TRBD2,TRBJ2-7,CASSFLAGGGEQYF,TGTGCCAGCAGCTTCCTGGCGGGGGGGGGCGAGCAGTACTTC
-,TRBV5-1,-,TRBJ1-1,CASSARFGSGPPEAFF,TGCGCCAGCAGCGCGAGGTTCGGGTCAGGGCCCCCGGAAGCTTTCTTT
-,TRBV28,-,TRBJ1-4,CASSTPGEAEKLFF,TGTGCCAGCTCCACTCCAGGGGAAGCTGAAAAACTGTTTTTT
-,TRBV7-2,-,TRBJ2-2,CASSPRLATGELFF,TGTGCCAGCAGCCCGAGGCTGGCCACCGGGGAGCTGTTTTTT
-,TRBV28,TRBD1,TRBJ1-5,CASSDRARQPQHF,TGTGCCAGCAGTGACAGGGCTCGTCAGCCCCAGCATTTT
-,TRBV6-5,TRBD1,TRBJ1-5,CASSLRGQGTQPQHF,TGTGCCAGCAGTCTCCGGGGACAGGGTACTCAGCCCCAGCATTTT
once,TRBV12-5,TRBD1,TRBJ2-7,CASGQGQIYEQYF,TGTGCTAGTGGCCAGGGACAGATCTACGAGCAGTACTTC
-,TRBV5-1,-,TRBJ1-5,CASSPEQGDGQPQHF,TGCGCCAGCAGCCCGGAACAGGGCGATGGTCAGCCCCAGCATTTT
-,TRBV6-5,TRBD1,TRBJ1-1,CASSYGTGGFSEAFF,TGTGCCAGCAGTTACGGGACAGGGGGCTTCTCTGAAGCTTTCTTT
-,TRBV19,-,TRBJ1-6,CASSPRGDNSPLHF,TGTGCCAGTAGTCCCCGGGGAGATAATTCACCCCTCCACTTT
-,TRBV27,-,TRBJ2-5,CASSGRVRETQYF,TGTGCCAGCAGTGGCAGGGTTCGAGAGACCCAGTACTTC
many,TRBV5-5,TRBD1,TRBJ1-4,CASSPPGQGLRKLFF,TGTGCCAGCAGCCCACCGGGACAGGGTTTGCGGAAACTGTTTTTT
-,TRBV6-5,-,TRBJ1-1,CASIPWGGRTEAFF,TGTGCCAGCATCCCCTGGGGAGGAAGAACTGAAGCTTTCTTT
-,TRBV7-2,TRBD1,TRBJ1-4,CASSLEVSRGREKLFF,TGTGCCAGCAGCTTAGAGGTGTCCAGGGGGCGGGAAAAACTGTTTTTT
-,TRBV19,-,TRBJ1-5,CASSIWQGQGNQPQHF,TGTGCCAGTAGTATTTGGCAGGGGCAGGGCAATCAGCCCCAGCATTTT
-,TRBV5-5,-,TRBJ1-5,CASSLAAGHSNQPQHF,TGTGCCAGCAGCTTGGCCGCAGGGCATAGCAATCAGCCCCAGCATTTT
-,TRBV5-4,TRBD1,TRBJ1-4,CASSLAGTANEKLFF,TGTGCCAGCAGCTTGGCCGGGACAGCAAATGAAAAACTGTTTTTT
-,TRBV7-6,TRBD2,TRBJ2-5,CASSLSTAGGQETQYF,TGTGCCAGCAGCTTAAGTACAGCGGGGGGGCAGGAGACCCAGTACTTC
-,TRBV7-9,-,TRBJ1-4,CASSLSAGLGCLRKTVF,TGTGCCAGCAGCTTATCGGCAGGGTTAGGCTGTTTGCGAAAAACTGTTTTT
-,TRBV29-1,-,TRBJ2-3,CSVERQGTDTQYF,TGCAGCGTTGAGAGGCAGGGGACGGATACGCAGTATTTT
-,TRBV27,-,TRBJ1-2,CARKTKGQIYGYTF,TGTGCCAGGAAAACCAAGGGGCAGATCTATGGCTACACCTTC
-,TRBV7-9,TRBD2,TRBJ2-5,CASYDSTSGLPQYF,TGTGCCAGCTACGATTCGACTAGCGGACTGCCCCAGTACTTC
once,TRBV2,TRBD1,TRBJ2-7,CASTGQGYEQYF,TGTGCCAGCACCGGACAGGGCTACGAGCAGTACTTC
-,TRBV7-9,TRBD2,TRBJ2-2,CASSLGGTSRGTGELFF,TGTGCCAGCAGCTTAGGGGGGACTAGCCGAGGCACCGGGGAGCTGTTTTTT
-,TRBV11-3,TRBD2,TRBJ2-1,CASSFSGGRYNEQFF,TGTGCCAGCAGCTTTAGCGGGGGCCGCTACAATGAGCAGTTCTTC
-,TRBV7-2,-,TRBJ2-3,CASSPQISADTQYF,TGTGCCAGCAGCCCTCAGATAAGCGCAGATACGCAGTATTTT
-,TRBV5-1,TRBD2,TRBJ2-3,CASSPSGGTDTQYF,TGCGCCAGCAGCCCTAGCGGGGGCACAGATACGCAGTATTTT
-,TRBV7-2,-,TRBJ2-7,CASSPPDRSYEQYF,TGTGCCAGCAGCCCCCCCGACAGAAGCTACGAGCAGTACTTC
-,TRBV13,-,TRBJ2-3,CASSSTSTDTQYF,TGTGCCAGCAGCTCGACTAGCACAGATACGCAGTATTTT
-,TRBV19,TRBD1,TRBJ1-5,CASTLGRRGDQPQHF,TGTGCCAGTACTCTAGGGCGCAGGGGGGATCAGCCCCAGCATTTT
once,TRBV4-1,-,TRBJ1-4,CASSQGIIQGREKLFF,TGCGCCAGCAGCCAAGGAATCATACAGGGACGGGAAAAACTGTTTTTT
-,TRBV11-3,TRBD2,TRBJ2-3,CASSASGGSDTQYF,TGTGCCAGCAGCGCTAGCGGGGGCTCAGATACGCAGTATTTT
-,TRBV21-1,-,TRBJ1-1,CASSLRDASRENTEAFF,TGTGCCAGCAGCTTGCGGGACGCCTCCCGCGAGAACACTGAAGCTTTCTTT
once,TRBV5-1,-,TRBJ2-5,CASSRGTARETQYF,TGCGCCAGCAGCCGCGGGACTGCTCGGGAGACCCAGTACTTC